The next 2 T cell receptor beta chains were all read from a single sample in a study of shared clonotypes between healthy human individuals. Data came from immunoSEQ multiplex PCR; TCRdb stores just in-frame clones and leaves some out. The sample lists about 1.1 million clones, approximately 80% seen once, with 0.5% to 0.6% in the top ten. The specimen was memory CD4+ T cells from PBMCs. As for subset: CD45RA-negative fraction. The receptor set was obtained from a man aged 18 to 30 in good health. Some clones in this sample may be carry-over from other donors' samples.

The table lists this clone with a count of one. The J gene is TRBJ2-1, the V gene TRBV30; the D gene could be TRBD1 or TRBD2 (6 bases each). This CDR3 comprises 13 residues. Trimming removed 0 bases at V and 8 bases at J, with 11 bases between. CDR1 and CDR2 from the germline V gene are GTSNPN and SVGIG (reference sequence). The chain's CDR3 is CAWSVGGPDEQFF. CDR3 sequence (DNA): TGTGCCTGGAGTGTTGGGGGGCCCGATGAGCAGTTCTTC.

A single count supports this clone. V and J are TRBV29-1 and TRBJ1-1; TRBD1 might be the D (6 bases). Trimming left V 7 bases short and J 4 bases short, with 16 bases between. The germline CDR1 and CDR2 sequences are SQVTM and ANQGSEA. The CDR3 consists of 13 residues. This chain's CDR3 is CSARDRSSTEAFF. The CDR3 DNA follows: TGCAGCGCCCGAGACAGGTCTTCCACTGAAGCTTTCTTT.